The 28 T cell receptor beta chains listed next were all sequenced from one sample in a study of shared clonotypes between healthy human individuals. Profiling relied on immunoSEQ multiplex PCR, and the TCRdb table lists in-frame clones only, not all of them. The sample lists 550,000 to 850,000 clones; 72% were seen once. Specimen: memory CD4+ T cells sorted from blood. Regarding subset: CD45RA-negative fraction. Receptor source: a woman in her 30s in good health.

The chain is built from TRBV5-1 and TRBJ2-1; 8 bases are shared with TRBD2. The V gene's germline CDR1 is SGHRS and CDR2 YFSETQ. This CDR3 is built from 15 residues. The junction had 2 bases not matched to a gene; V was cut back by 2 bases and J by 1 base. CDR3 region: CASSLSGGSYNEQFF. The CDR3 DNA reads as TGCGCCAGCAGCTTAAGCGGGGGATCCTACAATGAGCAGTTCTTC.

The chain uses TRBV6-1 and TRBJ2-2, with TRBD2 matching 11 bases. After removal of 6 bases from V and 5 bases from J, the junction contained 5 bases not matched to a gene. CDR1 is MNHNS and CDR2 is SASEGT in the germline V gene. This CDR3 has 15 amino acids. CDR3 amino acids: CASRTSGTTTGELFF. The CDR3, as DNA: TGTGCCAGCAGGACTAGCGGGACCACGACCGGGGAGCTGTTTTTT.

The V call is TRBV5-1, the J call TRBJ2-1, with TRBD2 matching 7 bases. The germline V gene encodes CDR1 SGHRS and CDR2 YFSETQ. The junction had 10 bases not matched to a gene; V was cut back by 2 bases and J by 5 bases. CDR3 length: 16 amino acids. The CDR3 nucleotides are TGCGCCAGCAGCTTATGGACTAGGACTACCAACAATGAGCAGTTCTTC. This sequence encodes CASSLWTRTTNNEQFF.

With respect to this clone: The sample carries other DNA sequences with the same CDR3. This chain connects TRBV11-2 to TRBJ2-3; D uncertain. The V gene's germline CDR1 is SGHAT and CDR2 FQNNGV. This CDR3 is 13 amino acids long. V was shortened by 1 base and J by 6 bases, with 8 bases between the two germline ends. The CDR3 sequence: CASSLVFSDTQYF. The CDR3 DNA is TGTGCCAGCAGCTTAGTTTTCTCGGATACGCAGTATTTT. Based on the CDR3 plus reference TRBV11-2 and TRBJ2-3, the full variable domain is EAGVAQSPRYKIIEKRQSVAFWCNPISGHATLYWYQQILGQGPKLLIQFQNNGVVDDSQLPKDRFSAERLKGVDSTLKIQPAKLEDSAVYLCASSLVFSDTQYFGPGTRLTVL.

The chain's CDR3 is CAWSVLAGTIYF. The CDR3 DNA reads TGTGCCTGGAGTGTACTGGCGGGCACCATATATTTT. V and J are TRBV30 and TRBJ1-3; D is uncertain. Per the germline V gene, CDR1 is GTSNPN and CDR2 is SVGIG (reference sequence). The CDR3 consists of 12 residues. Trimming took 0 bases from V and 9 from J, leaving 9 bases between them.

At least ten counts were recorded for this clone. The rearrangement links TRBV7-9 to TRBJ2-2; D might be TRBD2 (6 bases). Germline CDR1 SEHNR, CDR2 FQNEAQ (reference sequence). The CDR3 has 16 amino acids. The V end lost 0 bases, the J end lost 6 bases, and 14 bases lay between the germline ends. The CDR3, as DNA: TGTGCCAGCAGCTTAGCGGCACTAGCTATGGCCGGGGAGCTGTTTTTT. It translates to CASSLAALAMAGELFF.

CDR3 sequence (DNA): TGTGCCAGCAGCTTGGAGCTAGCGGCCGAAGAGACCCAGTACTTC. It encodes CASSLELAAEETQYF. V is TRBV7-6 and J is TRBJ2-5, with TRBD2 identical over 7 bases. Germline V gene lookup returns CDR1 SGHVS and CDR2 FNYEAQ. Trimming at V came to 3 bases and at J to 3 bases, leaving 7 bases not matched to a gene. CDR3 size: 15 residues.

V is TRBV19 and J is TRBJ1-1, with a tentative D call TRBD1 (5 bases). V was cut by 3 bases and J by 0 bases, with 17 bases left in between. Germline V gene data show CDR1 as LNHDA and CDR2 as SQIVND (reference sequence). The CDR3 loop spans 17 amino acids. CDR3 in amino acids: CASSIGEGISMNTEAFF. The CDR3 region has the DNA TGTGCCAGTAGTATCGGGGAGGGGATCTCCATGAACACTGAAGCTTTCTTT.

The rearrangement joins TRBV4-1 to TRBJ2-1; D possibly uses TRBD1 or TRBD2 (5 bases each). CDR3 length: 15 amino acids. Trimming removed 6 bases from V and 7 bases from J, with 19 bases in between. Germline CDR1 reads MGHRA; CDR2 reads YSYEKL. The CDR3 sequence: CASSTPWGSGNEQFF. CDR3 nucleotide sequence: TGCGCCAGCAGTACCCCGTGGGGGAGTGGAAATGAGCAGTTCTTC.

V usage is TRBV19 and J usage is TRBJ2-4; no firm D call. The CDR3 has 14 amino acids. Trimming removed 4 bases at V and 1 base at J, with 8 bases between. Germline lookup yields CDR1 LNHDA and CDR2 SQIVND (reference sequence). The CDR3 loop is CASSTRAAKNIQYF. For the CDR3, the DNA is TGTGCCAGTAGTACTAGGGCTGCCAAAAACATTCAGTACTTC.

Details on this clone: Other nucleotide sequences from this sample produce the same CDR3. This chain uses TRBV18 with TRBJ1-2; the D is unclear. There are 13 residues in the CDR3. Trimming removed 3 bases from V and 1 base from J, with 6 bases in between. Germline-derived CDR1 and CDR2 are KGHSH and LQKENI. CDR3 sequence (DNA): TGTGCCAGCTCACCGGGCGGTAACTATGGCTACACCTTC. The encoded protein is CASSPGGNYGYTF.

The V call is TRBV18, the J call TRBJ1-1; D is ambiguous. This CDR3 comprises 17 residues. The V gene's germline CDR1 is KGHSH and CDR2 LQKENI. The germline V and J ends were trimmed by 5 bases and 4 bases, with 23 bases remaining between them. DNA for the CDR3: TGTGCCAGCTCAATTGGCCGACCGGGCCTACTGAGCACTGAAGCTTTCTTT. This sequence encodes CASSIGRPGLLSTEAFF.

The chain joins TRBV7-3 to TRBJ2-3, with a tentative D call TRBD2 (6 bases). Between the trimmed V and J ends, which lost 1 base and 2 bases, there was a span of 19 bases. The CDR3 is 18 amino acids. Germline CDR1 SGHTA, CDR2 FQGTGA. The CDR3 coding sequence is TGTGCCAGCAGCTTAAGGATAGGGACTCCCCCTTTCACAGATACGCAGTATTTT. It codes for CASSLRIGTPPFTDTQYF.

The genes are TRBV28 and TRBJ2-4, with D tentatively TRBD2 (6 bases). The ends were cut back, 7 bases at V and 5 bases at J, with 12 bases in the middle. CDR3 length equals 13 residues. Germline V lookup: CDR1 MDHEN, CDR2 SYDVKM. The CDR3 coding sequence is TGTGCCAGCACCTGGGGGGATGAAAACATTCAGTACTTC. Translated: CASTWGDENIQYF.

The chain recombines TRBV29-1 with TRBJ1-2; D gene uncertain. CDR3 length: 14 amino acids. V dropped 7 bases and J dropped 5 bases, with 20 bases sitting between them. Germline-derived CDR1 and CDR2 are SQVTM and ANQGSEA. CDR3 residues: CSAASHEGPYGYTF. As DNA, the CDR3 is TGCAGCGCTGCGAGTCATGAAGGACCTTATGGCTACACCTTC.

The chain's CDR3 is CAISESYRDYNEQFF. CDR3 bases: TGTGCCATCAGTGAGAGCTACAGAGACTACAATGAGCAGTTCTTC. The V and J genes are TRBV10-3 and TRBJ2-1; no definite D call. The CDR3 runs 15 residues. The V gene's germline CDR1 is ENHRY and CDR2 SYGVKD. Trimming left V 2 bases short and J 3 bases short, with 11 bases between.

V is TRBV25-1 and J is TRBJ1-2; possibly TRBD1 for D (6 bases). Trimming took off 2 bases at V and 3 bases at J, with 7 bases between the two ends. CDR1 is MGHDK, CDR2 SYGVNS, per germline. The CDR3 has 13 residues. CDR3 in DNA: TGTGCCAGCAGTGAACAGGGGCACTATGGCTACACCTTC. It encodes CASSEQGHYGYTF.

This clone was observed a single time. In nucleotides, the CDR3 is TGCAGCGTTGAAGATACGGCCAACAATGAGCAGTTCTTC. It encodes CSVEDTANNEQFF. This chain uses TRBV29-1 with TRBJ2-1; D not resolved. The CDR3 length is 13 residues. The V end lost 0 bases, the J end lost 5 bases, and 8 bases lay between the germline ends. Looked up from germline, CDR1 is SQVTM and CDR2 is ANQGSEA.

This sequence joins TRBV30 and TRBJ1-2; D possibly corresponds to TRBD1 (5 bases). Germline lookup yields CDR1 GTSNPN and CDR2 SVGIG (reference sequence). V lost 3 bases to trimming and J lost 2 bases, with 10 bases between them. This CDR3 contains 13 residues. In DNA, the CDR3 is TGTGCCTGGAGCCCGGGACTCAACTATGGCTACACCTTC. It translates to CAWSPGLNYGYTF.

The chain recombines TRBV5-1 with TRBJ2-5; 9 bases align to TRBD1. Trimming cost V 2 bases and J 2 bases; bases outside gene matches: 22. The CDR3 is 21 amino acids. The germline CDR1 and CDR2 sequences are SGHRS and YFSETQ. The CDR3 bases are TGCGCCAGCAGCTTTAGCGTTACCCCCGGGACAGGGCGGCGGGATCAAGAGACCCAGTACTTC. It translates to CASSFSVTPGTGRRDQETQYF. Complete variable domain (other parts from reference TRBV5-1 and TRBJ2-5): KAGVTQTPRYLIKTRGQQVTLSCSPISGHRSVSWYQQTPGQGLQFLFEYFSETQRNKGNFPGRFSGRQFSNSRSEMNVSTLELGDSALYLCASSFSVTPGTGRRDQETQYFGPGTRLLVL.

The chain joins TRBV5-1 to TRBJ1-1, with D possibly matching TRBD1 (6 bases). This CDR3 is 16 amino acids long. V lost 0 bases to trimming and J lost 4 bases, with 16 bases between them. Germline CDR1 reads SGHRS; CDR2 reads YFSETQ. CDR3: CASSLGDAGVSTEAFF. The CDR3, as DNA: TGCGCCAGCAGCTTGGGGGACGCAGGGGTGAGCACTGAAGCTTTCTTT.

The V call is TRBV5-4, the J call TRBJ1-1, with 10 nucleotides matching TRBD1. The V segment lost 4 bases and the J segment 5 bases; nucleotides outside the gene matches: 2. The CDR3 length is 13 residues. From germline, CDR1 is SGHNT and CDR2 YYREEE (reference sequence). The CDR3: CASSGQGGTEAFF. DNA of the CDR3: TGTGCCAGCAGCGGACAGGGGGGGACTGAAGCTTTCTTT.

The chain couples TRBV2 to TRBJ2-7; D perhaps matches TRBD1 (6 bases). The germline V and J ends were trimmed by 3 bases and 6 bases, with 15 bases remaining between them. Per the germline V gene, CDR1 is SNHLY and CDR2 is FYNNEI. The CDR3 length is 14 residues. The CDR3 region has the DNA TGTGCCAGCAGTGATAGGCCACAGGGACGCGAGCAGTACTTC. Its translation: CASSDRPQGREQYF.

About this clone: Other DNA sequences within the sample encode an identical CDR3. The chain carries TRBV5-1 and TRBJ2-5; 9 bases are a match to TRBD2. Germline CDR1 reads SGHRS; CDR2 reads YFSETQ. The CDR3 runs to 15 residues. J was trimmed by 0 bases and V by 1 base; bases with no gene match: 1. The chain's CDR3 is CASSLTSGHQETQYF. The CDR3 bases are TGCGCCAGCAGCTTGACTAGCGGGCACCAAGAGACCCAGTACTTC.

The chain joins TRBV7-8 to TRBJ1-2; D is uncertain. V was shortened by 5 bases and J by 3 bases, with 10 bases between the two germline ends. Germline CDR1 SGHVS, CDR2 FQNEAQ. This CDR3 spans 13 amino acids. The CDR3 bases are TGTGCCAGCAGCCAAGGCGGGGACTATGGCTACACCTTC. This codes for CASSQGGDYGYTF.

This clone was found once. The chain joins TRBV15 to TRBJ2-1; 8 positions agree with TRBD2. V gave up 8 bases and J gave up 7 bases; unmatched junction bases: 10. There are 14 residues in the CDR3. Germline V CDR1 and CDR2: LNHNV, YYDKDF (reference sequence). The CDR3 spells CATFREGRKNEQFF. The CDR3 DNA sequence: TGTGCCACCTTTCGGGAGGGCCGGAAGAATGAGCAGTTCTTC.

This clone appeared once. This chain connects TRBV14 to TRBJ2-7; D is possibly TRBD1 (5 bases). Deletions cut 0 bases from V and 11 bases from J, with 14 bases between. The CDR3 loop spans 13 amino acids. Per the germline V gene, CDR1 is SGHDN and CDR2 is FVKESK. The CDR3 nucleotides are TGTGCCAGCAGCCAAGATTTTAGGGGCCGAGAGTACTTC. It codes for CASSQDFRGREYF.

The V call is TRBV7-2, the J call TRBJ2-2, with 9 bases fitting TRBD2. This CDR3 spans 16 amino acids. The germline gives CDR1 SGHTA, CDR2 FQGNSA. V lost 2 bases, J lost 2 bases, and 3 bases stayed unmatched. CDR3 sequence reads: CASSLSLAGNTGELFF. In nucleotides, the CDR3 is TGTGCCAGCAGCTTATCCCTAGCGGGAAACACCGGGGAGCTGTTTTTT. Looking up the rest from reference TRBV7-2 and TRBJ2-2 gives the full variable domain: GAGVSQSPSNKVTEKGKDVELRCDPISGHTALYWYRQSLGQGLEFLIYFQGNSAPDKSGLPSDRFSAERTGGSVSTLTIQRTQQEDSAVYLCASSLSLAGNTGELFFGEGSRLTVL.